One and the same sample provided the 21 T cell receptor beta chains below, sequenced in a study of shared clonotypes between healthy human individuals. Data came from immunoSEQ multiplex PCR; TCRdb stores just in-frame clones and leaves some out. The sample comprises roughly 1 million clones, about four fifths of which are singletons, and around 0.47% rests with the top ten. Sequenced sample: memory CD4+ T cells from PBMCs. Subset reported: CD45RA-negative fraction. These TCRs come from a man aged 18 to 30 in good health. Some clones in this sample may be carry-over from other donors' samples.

The DNA of the CDR3 is TGTGCCAGCAGTGAATCCAGGGGTGGCAATCAGCCCCAGCATTTT. Its protein is CASSESRGGNQPQHF. The chain has TRBV2 and TRBJ1-5; TRBD1 is a possible D gene (6 bases). CDR3 size: 15 residues. Germline V gene sequence: CDR1 SNHLY, CDR2 FYNNEI. Trimming cost V 2 bases and J 2 bases, with 10 bases left between them.

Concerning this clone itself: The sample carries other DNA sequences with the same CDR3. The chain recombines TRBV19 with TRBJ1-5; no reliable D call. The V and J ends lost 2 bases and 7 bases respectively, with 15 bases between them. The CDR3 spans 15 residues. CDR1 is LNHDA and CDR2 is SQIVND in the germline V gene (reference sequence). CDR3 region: CASSITGRSNQPQHF. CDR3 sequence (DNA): TGTGCCAGTAGTATAACGGGCCGGTCTAACCAGCCCCAGCATTTT.

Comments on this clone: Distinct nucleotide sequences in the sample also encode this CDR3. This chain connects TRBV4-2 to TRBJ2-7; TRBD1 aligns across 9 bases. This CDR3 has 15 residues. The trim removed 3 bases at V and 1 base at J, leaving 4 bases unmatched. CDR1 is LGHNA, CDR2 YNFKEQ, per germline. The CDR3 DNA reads TGTGCCAGCAGCCACCCCGGGACAGGGTCCTACGAGCAGTACTTC. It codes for CASSHPGTGSYEQYF.

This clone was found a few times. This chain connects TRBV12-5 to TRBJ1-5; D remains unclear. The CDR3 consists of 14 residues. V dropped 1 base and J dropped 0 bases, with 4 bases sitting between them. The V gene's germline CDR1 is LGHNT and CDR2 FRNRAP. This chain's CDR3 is CASGLGYSNQPQHF. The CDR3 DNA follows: TGTGCTAGTGGTTTGGGTTATAGCAATCAGCCCCAGCATTTT.

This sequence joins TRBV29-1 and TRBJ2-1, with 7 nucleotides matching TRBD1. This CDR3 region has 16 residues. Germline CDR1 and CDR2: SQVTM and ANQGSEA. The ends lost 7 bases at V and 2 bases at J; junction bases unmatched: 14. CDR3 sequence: CSATSFGTVTYNEQFF. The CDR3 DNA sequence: TGCAGCGCCACATCTTTTGGGACAGTGACCTACAATGAGCAGTTCTTC.

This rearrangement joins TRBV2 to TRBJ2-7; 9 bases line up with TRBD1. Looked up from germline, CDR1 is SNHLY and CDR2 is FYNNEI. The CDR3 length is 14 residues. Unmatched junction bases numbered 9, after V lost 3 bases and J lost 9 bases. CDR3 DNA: TGTGCCAGCAGTGAGGAGGGGACAGGGTTTGTGCAGTACTTC. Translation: CASSEEGTGFVQYF. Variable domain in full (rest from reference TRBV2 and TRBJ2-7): EPEVTQTPSHQVTQMGQEVILRCVPISNHLYFYWYRQILGQKVEFLVSFYNNEISEKSEIFDDQFSVERPDGSNFTLKIRSTKLEDSAMYFCASSEEGTGFVQYFGPGTRLTVT.

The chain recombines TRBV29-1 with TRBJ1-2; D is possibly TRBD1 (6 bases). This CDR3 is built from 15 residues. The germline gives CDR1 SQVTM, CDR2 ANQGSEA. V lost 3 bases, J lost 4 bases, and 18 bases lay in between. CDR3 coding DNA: TGCAGCGTTGAGAATGGACAGCCGGGCTCCTATGGCTACACCTTC. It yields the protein CSVENGQPGSYGYTF.

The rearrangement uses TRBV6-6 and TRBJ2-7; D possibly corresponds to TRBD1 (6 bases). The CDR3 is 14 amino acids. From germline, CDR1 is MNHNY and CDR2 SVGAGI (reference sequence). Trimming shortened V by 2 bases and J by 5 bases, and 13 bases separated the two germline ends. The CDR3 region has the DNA TGTGCCAGCAGTTACGGACAGTCAGTCCACGAGCAGTACTTC. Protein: CASSYGQSVHEQYF.

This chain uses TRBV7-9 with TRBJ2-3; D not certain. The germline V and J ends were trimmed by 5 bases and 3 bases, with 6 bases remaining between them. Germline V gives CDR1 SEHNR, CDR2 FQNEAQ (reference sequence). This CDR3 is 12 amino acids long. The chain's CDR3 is CASSDSTDTQYF. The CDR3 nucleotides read TGTGCCAGCAGCGACTCAACAGATACGCAGTATTTT.

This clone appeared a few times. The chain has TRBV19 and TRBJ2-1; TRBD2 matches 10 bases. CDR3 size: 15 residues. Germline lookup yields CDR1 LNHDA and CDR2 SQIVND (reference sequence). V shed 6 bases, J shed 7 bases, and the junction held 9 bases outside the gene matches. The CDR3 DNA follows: TGTGCCAGTAGGGAACTAGCGGGATTGGGAAATGAGCAGTTCTTC. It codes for CASRELAGLGNEQFF.

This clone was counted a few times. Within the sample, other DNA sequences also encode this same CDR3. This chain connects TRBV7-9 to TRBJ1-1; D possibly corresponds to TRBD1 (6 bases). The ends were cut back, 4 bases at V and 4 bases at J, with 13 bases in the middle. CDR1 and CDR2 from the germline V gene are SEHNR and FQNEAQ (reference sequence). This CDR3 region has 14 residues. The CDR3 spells CASSSQGGGTEAFF. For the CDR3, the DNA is TGTGCCAGCAGCTCTCAGGGAGGGGGCACTGAAGCTTTCTTT.

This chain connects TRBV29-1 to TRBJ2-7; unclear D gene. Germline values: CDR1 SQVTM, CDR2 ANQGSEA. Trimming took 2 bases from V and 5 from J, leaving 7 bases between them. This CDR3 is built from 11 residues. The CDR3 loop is CSVERGNEQYF. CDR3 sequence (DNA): TGCAGCGTTGAACGTGGGAACGAGCAGTACTTC.

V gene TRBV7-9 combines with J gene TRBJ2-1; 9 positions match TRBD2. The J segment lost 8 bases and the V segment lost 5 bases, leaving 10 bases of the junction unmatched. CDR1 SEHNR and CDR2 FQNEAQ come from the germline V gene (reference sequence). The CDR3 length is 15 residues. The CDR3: CASSQVLSGSYEQFF. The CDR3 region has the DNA TGTGCCAGCAGCCAGGTCCTTAGCGGGAGCTATGAGCAGTTCTTC. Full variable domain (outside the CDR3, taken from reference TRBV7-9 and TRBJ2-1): DTGVSQNPRHKITKRGQNVTFRCDPISEHNRLYWYRQTLGQGPEFLTYFQNEAQLEKSRLLSDRFSAERPKGSFSTLEIQRTEQGDSAMYLCASSQVLSGSYEQFFGPGTRLTVL.

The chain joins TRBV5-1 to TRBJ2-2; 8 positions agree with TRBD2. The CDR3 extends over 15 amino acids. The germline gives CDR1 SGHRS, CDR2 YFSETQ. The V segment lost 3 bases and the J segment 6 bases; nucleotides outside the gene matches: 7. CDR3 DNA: TGCGCCAGCAGCTCCGGACTAGCTAGTCCCGGGGAGCTGTTTTTT. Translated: CASSSGLASPGELFF. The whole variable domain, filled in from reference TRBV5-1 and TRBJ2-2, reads KAGVTQTPRYLIKTRGQQVTLSCSPISGHRSVSWYQQTPGQGLQFLFEYFSETQRNKGNFPGRFSGRQFSNSRSEMNVSTLELGDSALYLCASSSGLASPGELFFGEGSRLTVL.

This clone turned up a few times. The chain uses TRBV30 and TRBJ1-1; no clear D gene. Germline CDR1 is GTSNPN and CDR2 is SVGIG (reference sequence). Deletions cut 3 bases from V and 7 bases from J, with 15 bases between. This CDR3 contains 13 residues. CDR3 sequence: CAWRSLGTDEAFF. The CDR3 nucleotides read TGTGCCTGGAGGTCACTGGGTACCGATGAAGCTTTCTTT.

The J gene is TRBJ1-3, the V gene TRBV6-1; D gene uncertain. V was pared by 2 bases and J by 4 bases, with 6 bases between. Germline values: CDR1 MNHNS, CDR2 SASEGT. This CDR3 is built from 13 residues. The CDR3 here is CASSEQTGNTIYF. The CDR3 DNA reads TGTGCCAGCAGTGAACAAACAGGAAACACCATATATTTT.

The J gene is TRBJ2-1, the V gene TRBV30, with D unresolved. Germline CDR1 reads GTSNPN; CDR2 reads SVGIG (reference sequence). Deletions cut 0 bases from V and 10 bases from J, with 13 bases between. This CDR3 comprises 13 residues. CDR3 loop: CAWSVPDLWEQFF. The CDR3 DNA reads TGTGCCTGGAGTGTACCTGACCTCTGGGAGCAGTTCTTC.

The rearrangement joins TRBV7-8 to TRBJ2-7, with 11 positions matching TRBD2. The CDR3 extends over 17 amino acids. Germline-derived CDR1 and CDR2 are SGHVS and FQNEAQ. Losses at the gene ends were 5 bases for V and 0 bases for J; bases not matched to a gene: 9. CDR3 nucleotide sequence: TGTGCCAGCAGCCCAGTGACTAGCGGGACGAGCTCCTACGAGCAGTACTTC. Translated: CASSPVTSGTSSYEQYF.

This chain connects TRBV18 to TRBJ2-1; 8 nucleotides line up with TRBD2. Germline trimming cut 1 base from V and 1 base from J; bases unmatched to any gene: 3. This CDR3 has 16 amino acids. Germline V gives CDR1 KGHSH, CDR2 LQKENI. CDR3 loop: CASSPRGGRSYNEQFF. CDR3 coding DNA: TGTGCCAGCTCACCACGGGGCGGGAGGTCCTACAATGAGCAGTTCTTC.

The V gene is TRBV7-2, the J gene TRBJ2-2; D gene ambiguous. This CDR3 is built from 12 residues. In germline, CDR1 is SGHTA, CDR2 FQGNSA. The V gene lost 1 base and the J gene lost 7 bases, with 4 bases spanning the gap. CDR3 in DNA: TGTGCCAGCAGCTTAGTCGGCGGGGAGCTGTTTTTT. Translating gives CASSLVGGELFF. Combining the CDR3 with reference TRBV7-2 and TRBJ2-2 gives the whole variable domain GAGVSQSPSNKVTEKGKDVELRCDPISGHTALYWYRQSLGQGLEFLIYFQGNSAPDKSGLPSDRFSAERTGGSVSTLTIQRTQQEDSAVYLCASSLVGGELFFGEGSRLTVL.

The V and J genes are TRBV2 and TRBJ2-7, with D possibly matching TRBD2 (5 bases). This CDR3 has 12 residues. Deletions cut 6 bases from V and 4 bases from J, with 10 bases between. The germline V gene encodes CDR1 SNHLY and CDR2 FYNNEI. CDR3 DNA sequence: TGTGCCAGCAGGCAAGACTATTACGAGCAGTACTTC. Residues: CASRQDYYEQYF.